This passage covers 4 T cell receptor beta chains from one sample sequenced in a study of metastatic and nonmetastatic thyroid tumors. Patients had received no treatment of any kind before thyroid surgery. TCRdb reassembled clones from the PCR reads with MiXCR. Of 24,000 or so clones listed, about 22% were seen once; the top ten hold roughly an eighth. Specimen: tumor tissue. The receptors shown here come from a female donor with papillary thyroid cancer or a benign thyroid nodule (not recorded which). Some clones in this sample may be carry-over from other donors' samples.

The V gene is TRBV6-9, the J gene TRBJ1-4; no clear D. Germline CDR1 MNHGY, CDR2 SVAAGI. The CDR3 loop spans 12 amino acids. Trimming pared 2 bases from V and 6 bases from J, leaving 4 bases between. Here the CDR3 DNA reads TGTGCCAGCAGTTATACGGATGAAAAACTGTTTTTT. Protein: CASSYTDEKLFF.

This clone was seen at least ten times. A much larger clone differs from this one at a single base, so this may be a read error. The final CDR3 position lacks the conserved phenylalanine or tryptophan, pointing to a likely read error. The CDR3 nucleotides are TGCGCCAGCAGCCAGGGGGCGAACACCGGGGAGCTGTTTCTT. Translation gives CASSQGANTGELFL. The rearrangement uses TRBV4-3 and TRBJ2-2; D could derive from TRBD1 or TRBD2 (5 bases each). Trimming took off 3 bases at V and 0 bases at J, with 5 bases between the two ends. The CDR3 consists of 14 residues. Germline V gene data show CDR1 as LGHNA and CDR2 as YSLEER.

This clone occurred a few times. The chain links TRBV6-5 to TRBJ1-2; D might be TRBD1 (6 bases). The CDR3 runs to 13 residues. In germline, CDR1 is MNHEY, CDR2 SVGAGI. The ends were cut back, 2 bases at V and 4 bases at J, with 8 bases in the middle. The CDR3 DNA is TGTGCCAGCAGTTACCTACAGGGCTATGGCTACACCTTC. Encoded protein: CASSYLQGYGYTF.

This clone showed up many times. In DNA, the CDR3 is TGTGCCAGCAGCCAGACTAGCGGCGAGACAGATACGCAGTATTTT. The encoded protein is CASSQTSGETDTQYF. This sequence joins TRBV11-1 and TRBJ2-3; TRBD2 matches 9 bases. Germline lookup yields CDR1 SGHAT and CDR2 FQDESV (reference sequence). This CDR3 contains 15 residues. Losses at the gene ends were 5 bases for V and 3 bases for J; bases not matched to a gene: 6.